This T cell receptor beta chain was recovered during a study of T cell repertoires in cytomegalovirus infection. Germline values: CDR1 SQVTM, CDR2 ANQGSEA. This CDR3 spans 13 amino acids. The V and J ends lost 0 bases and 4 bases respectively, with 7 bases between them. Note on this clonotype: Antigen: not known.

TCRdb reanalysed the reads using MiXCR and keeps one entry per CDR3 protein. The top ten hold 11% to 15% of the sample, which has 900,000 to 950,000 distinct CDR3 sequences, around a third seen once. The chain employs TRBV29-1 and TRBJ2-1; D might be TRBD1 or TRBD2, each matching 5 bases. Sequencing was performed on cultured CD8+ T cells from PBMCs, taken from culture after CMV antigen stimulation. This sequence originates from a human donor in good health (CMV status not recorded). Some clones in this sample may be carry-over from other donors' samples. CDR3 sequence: CSVEDGGYNEQFF. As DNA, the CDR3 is TGCAGCGTTGAAGATGGGGGTTACAATGAGCAGTTCTTC.